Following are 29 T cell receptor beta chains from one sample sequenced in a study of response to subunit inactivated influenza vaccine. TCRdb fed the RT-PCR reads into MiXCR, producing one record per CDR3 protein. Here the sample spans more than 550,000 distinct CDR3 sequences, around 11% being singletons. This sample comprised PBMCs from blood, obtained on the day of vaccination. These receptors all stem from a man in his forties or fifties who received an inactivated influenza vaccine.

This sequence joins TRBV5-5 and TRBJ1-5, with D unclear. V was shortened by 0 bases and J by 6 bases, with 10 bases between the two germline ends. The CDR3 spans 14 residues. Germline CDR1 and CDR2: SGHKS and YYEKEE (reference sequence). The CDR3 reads CASSLVAGGQPQHF. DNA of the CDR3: TGTGCCAGCAGCTTGGTGGCAGGTGGTCAGCCCCAGCATTTT.

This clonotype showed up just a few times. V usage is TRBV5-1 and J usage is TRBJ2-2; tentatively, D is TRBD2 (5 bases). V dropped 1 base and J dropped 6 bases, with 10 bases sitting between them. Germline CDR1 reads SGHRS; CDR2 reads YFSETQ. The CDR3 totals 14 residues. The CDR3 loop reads CASSLLAGSGELFF. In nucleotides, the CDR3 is TGCGCCAGCAGCTTGCTTGCGGGTTCCGGGGAGCTGTTTTTT.

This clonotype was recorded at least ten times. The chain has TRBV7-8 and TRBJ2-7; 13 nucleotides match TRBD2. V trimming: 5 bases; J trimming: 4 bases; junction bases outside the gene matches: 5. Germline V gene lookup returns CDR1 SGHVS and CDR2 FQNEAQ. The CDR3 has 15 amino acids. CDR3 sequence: CASSPRTSGGYEQYF. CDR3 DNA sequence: TGTGCCAGCAGCCCCCGGACTAGCGGGGGTTACGAGCAGTACTTC.

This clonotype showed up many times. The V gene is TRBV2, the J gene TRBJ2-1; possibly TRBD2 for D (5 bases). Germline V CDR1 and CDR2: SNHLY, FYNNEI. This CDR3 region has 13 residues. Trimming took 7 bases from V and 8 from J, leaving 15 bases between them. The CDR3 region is CASNRYQRDEQFF. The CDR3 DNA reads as TGTGCCAGCAATCGGTACCAGAGGGATGAGCAGTTCTTC.

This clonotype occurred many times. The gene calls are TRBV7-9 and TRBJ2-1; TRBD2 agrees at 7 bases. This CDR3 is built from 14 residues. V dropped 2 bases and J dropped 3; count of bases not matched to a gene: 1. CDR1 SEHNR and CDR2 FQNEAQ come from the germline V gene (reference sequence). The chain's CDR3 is CASSLSGGYNEQFF. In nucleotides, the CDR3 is TGTGCCAGCAGCTTATCGGGGGGCTACAATGAGCAGTTCTTC.

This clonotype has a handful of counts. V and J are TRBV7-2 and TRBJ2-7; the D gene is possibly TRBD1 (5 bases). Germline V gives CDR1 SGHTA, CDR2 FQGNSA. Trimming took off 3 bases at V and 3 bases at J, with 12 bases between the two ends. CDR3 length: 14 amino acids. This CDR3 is CASSFRAVGYEQYF. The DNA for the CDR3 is TGTGCCAGCAGCTTCAGGGCGGTAGGCTACGAGCAGTACTTC.

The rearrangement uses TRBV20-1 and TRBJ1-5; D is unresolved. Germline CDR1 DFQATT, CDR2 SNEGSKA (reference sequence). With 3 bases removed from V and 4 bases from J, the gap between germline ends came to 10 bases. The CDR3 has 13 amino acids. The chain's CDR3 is CSARLGMNQPQHF. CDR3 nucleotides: TGCAGTGCTAGGCTAGGGATGAATCAGCCCCAGCATTTT.

CDR3 bases: TGCGCCAGCAGCTTGGACCTGACAGCGAACACTGAAGCTTTCTTT. Protein: CASSLDLTANTEAFF. The chain combines TRBV5-1 with TRBJ1-1, with D perhaps matching TRBD1 (5 bases). Trimming removed 0 bases at V and 1 base at J, with 10 bases between. The CDR3 has 15 residues. Per the germline V gene, CDR1 is SGHRS and CDR2 is YFSETQ. The entire variable domain, with the rest obtained from reference TRBV5-1 and TRBJ1-1, is as follows: KAGVTQTPRYLIKTRGQQVTLSCSPISGHRSVSWYQQTPGQGLQFLFEYFSETQRNKGNFPGRFSGRQFSNSRSEMNVSTLELGDSALYLCASSLDLTANTEAFFGQGTRLTVV.

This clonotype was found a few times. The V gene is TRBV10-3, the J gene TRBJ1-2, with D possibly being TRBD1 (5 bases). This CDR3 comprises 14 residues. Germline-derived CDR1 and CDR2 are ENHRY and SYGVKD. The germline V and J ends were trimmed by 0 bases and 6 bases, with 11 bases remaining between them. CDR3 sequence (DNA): TGTGCCATCAGTGAGTCTCAGGGAATCCATGGCTACACCTTC. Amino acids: CAISESQGIHGYTF.

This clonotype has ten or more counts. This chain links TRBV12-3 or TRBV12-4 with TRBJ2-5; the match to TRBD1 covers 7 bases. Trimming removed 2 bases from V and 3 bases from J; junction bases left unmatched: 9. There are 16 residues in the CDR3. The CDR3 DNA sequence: TGTGCCAGCAGTTTACAGCCGACAGGGTTCAAAGAGACCCAGTACTTC. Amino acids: CASSLQPTGFKETQYF.

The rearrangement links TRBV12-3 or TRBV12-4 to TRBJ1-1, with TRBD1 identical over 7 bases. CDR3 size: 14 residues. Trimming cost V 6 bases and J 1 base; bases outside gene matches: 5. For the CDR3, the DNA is TGTGCCAGCAGACCTCGGACAGGGAACACTGAAGCTTTCTTT. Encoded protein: CASRPRTGNTEAFF.

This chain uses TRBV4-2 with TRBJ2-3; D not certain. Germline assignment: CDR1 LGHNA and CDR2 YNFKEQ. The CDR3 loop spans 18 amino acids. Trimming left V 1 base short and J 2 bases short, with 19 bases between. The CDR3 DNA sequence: TGTGCCAGCAGCCAAGGTTTCGGTGCAGGCATATTCACAGATACGCAGTATTTT. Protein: CASSQGFGAGIFTDTQYF.

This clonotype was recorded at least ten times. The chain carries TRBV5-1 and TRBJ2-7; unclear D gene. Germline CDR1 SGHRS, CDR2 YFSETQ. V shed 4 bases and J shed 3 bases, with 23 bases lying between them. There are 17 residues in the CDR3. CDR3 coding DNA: TGCGCCAGCAGCCCCATTGGCGCGCAGACAAGTAACTACGAGCAGTACTTC. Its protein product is CASSPIGAQTSNYEQYF.

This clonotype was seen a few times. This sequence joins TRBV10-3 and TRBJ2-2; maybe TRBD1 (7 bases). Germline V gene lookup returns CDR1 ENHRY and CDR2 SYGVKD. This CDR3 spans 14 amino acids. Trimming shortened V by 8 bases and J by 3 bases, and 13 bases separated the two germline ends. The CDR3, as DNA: TGTGCCATCGGAGGGGACAGATACACCGGGGAGCTGTTTTTT. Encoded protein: CAIGGDRYTGELFF.

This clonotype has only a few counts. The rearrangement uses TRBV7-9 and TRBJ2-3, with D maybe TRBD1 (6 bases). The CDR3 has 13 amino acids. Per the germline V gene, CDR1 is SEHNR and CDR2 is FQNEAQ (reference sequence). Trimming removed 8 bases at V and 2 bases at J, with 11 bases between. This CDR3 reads CASQTGPTDTQYF. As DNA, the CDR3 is TGTGCCAGCCAAACAGGGCCCACAGATACGCAGTATTTT.

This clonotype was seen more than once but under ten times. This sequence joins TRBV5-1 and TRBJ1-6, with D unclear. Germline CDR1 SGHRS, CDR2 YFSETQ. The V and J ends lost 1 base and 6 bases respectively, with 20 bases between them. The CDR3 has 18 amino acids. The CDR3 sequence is CASSLLQIPLSLNSPLHF. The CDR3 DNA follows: TGCGCCAGCAGCTTGTTACAGATCCCCCTCTCTCTTAATTCACCCCTCCACTTT.

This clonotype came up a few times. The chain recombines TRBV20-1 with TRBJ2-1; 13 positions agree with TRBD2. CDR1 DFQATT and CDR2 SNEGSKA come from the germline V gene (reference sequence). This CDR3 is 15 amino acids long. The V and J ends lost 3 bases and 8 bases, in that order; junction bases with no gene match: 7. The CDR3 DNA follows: TGCAGTGCTAGGGTGACTAGCGGGAGGATCCATGAGCAGTTCTTC. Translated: CSARVTSGRIHEQFF.

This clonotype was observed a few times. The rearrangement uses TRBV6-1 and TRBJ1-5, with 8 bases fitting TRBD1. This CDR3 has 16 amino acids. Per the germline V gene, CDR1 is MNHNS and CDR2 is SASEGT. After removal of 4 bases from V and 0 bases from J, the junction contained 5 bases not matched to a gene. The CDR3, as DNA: TGTGCCAGCAGTGGAACCCAGGGGGCTAGCAATCAGCCCCAGCATTTT. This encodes CASSGTQGASNQPQHF.

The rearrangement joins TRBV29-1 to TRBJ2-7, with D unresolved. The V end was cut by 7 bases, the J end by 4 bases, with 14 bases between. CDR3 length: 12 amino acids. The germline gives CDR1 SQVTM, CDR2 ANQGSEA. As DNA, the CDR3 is TGCAGCGCACATACCTGGGGATACGAGCAGTACTTC. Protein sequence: CSAHTWGYEQYF.

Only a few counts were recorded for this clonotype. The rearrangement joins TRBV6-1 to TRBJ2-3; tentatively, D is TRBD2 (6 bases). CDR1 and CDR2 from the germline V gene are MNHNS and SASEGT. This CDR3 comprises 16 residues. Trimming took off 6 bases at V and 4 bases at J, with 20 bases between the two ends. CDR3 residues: CASRQYGRGVSDTQYF. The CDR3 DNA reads TGTGCCAGCAGACAATACGGGCGCGGGGTTTCAGATACGCAGTATTTT.

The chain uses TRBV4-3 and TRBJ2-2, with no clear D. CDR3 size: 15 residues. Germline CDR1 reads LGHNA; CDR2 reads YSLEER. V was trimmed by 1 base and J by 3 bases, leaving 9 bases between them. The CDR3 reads CASSQAASDTGELFF. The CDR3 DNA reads TGCGCCAGCAGCCAAGCAGCGTCCGACACCGGGGAGCTGTTTTTT.

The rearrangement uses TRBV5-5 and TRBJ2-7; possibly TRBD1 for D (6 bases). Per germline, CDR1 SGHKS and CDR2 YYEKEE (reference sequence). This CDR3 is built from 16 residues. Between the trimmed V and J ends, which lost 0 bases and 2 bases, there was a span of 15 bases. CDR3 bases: TGTGCCAGCAGCTTGGGGGAACAGGGAAGGACCTACGAGCAGTACTTC. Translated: CASSLGEQGRTYEQYF.

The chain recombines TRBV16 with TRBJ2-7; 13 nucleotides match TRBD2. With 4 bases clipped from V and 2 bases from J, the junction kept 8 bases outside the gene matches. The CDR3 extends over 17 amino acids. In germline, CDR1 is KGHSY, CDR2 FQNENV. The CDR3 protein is CASSLFGLAGATYEQYF. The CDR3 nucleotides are TGTGCCAGCAGCCTATTCGGACTAGCGGGGGCCACCTACGAGCAGTACTTC.

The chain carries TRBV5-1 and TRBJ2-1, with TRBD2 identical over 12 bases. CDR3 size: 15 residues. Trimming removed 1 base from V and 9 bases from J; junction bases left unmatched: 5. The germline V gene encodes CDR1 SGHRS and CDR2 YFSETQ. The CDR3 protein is CASSLLAGGQGEQFF. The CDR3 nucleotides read TGCGCCAGCAGCTTGCTAGCGGGAGGGCAAGGTGAGCAGTTCTTC.

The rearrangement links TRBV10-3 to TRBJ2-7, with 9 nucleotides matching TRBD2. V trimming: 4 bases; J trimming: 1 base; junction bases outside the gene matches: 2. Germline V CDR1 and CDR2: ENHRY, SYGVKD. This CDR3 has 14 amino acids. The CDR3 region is CAISGTSESYEQYF. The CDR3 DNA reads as TGTGCCATCAGTGGGACTAGCGAATCCTACGAGCAGTACTTC.

CDR3 DNA sequence: TGCAGTGCTAGGCTCAGGGACGTAAGTGGCTACGAGCAGTACTTC. The encoded protein is CSARLRDVSGYEQYF. The chain carries TRBV20-1 and TRBJ2-7; perhaps D is TRBD1 or TRBD2 (5 bases each). CDR1 is DFQATT and CDR2 is SNEGSKA in the germline V gene (reference sequence). The CDR3 has 15 amino acids. V lost 3 bases and J lost 3, with 18 bases in between.

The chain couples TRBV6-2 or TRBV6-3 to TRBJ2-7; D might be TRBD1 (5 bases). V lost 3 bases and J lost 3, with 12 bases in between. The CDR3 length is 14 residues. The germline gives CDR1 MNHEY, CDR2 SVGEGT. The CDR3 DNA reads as TGTGCCAGCAGTTATCCCAGGGTGAACTACGAGCAGTACTTC. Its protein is CASSYPRVNYEQYF.

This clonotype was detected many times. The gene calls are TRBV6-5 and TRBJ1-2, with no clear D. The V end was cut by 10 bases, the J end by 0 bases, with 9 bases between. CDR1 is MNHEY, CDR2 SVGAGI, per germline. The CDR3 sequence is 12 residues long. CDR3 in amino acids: CATRPANYGYTF. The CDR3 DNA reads TGTGCCACCCGGCCCGCTAACTATGGCTACACCTTC.

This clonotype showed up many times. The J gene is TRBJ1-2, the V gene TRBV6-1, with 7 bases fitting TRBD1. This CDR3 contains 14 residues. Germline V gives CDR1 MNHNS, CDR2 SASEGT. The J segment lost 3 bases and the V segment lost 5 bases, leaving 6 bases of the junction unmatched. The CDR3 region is CASSPTGQDYGYTF. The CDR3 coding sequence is TGTGCCAGCAGTCCAACCGGACAGGACTATGGCTACACCTTC.